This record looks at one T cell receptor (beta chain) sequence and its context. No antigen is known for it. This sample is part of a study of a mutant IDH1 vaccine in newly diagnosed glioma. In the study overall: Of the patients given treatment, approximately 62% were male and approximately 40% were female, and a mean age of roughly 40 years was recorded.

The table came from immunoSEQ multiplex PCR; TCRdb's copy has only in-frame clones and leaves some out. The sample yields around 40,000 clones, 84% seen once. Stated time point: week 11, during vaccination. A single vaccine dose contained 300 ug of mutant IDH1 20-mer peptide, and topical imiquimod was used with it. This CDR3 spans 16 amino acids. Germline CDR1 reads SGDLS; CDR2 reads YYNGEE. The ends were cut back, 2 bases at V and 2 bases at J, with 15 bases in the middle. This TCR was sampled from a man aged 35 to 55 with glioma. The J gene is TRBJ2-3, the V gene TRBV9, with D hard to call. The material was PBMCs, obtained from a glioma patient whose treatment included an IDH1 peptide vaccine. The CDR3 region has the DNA TGTGCCAGCAGCGTGACGCCAAGGGCAATCACAGATACGCAGTATTTT. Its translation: CASSVTPRAITDTQYF.